This entry lists 6 T cell receptor beta chains sequenced from one sample in a study of blood T cell repertoires in COVID-19. The protocol was immunoSEQ multiplex PCR, while the TCRdb copy is restricted to in-frame clones and leaves out a portion. The table shows under 300,000 clones, with about 82% occurring only once. Input material: peripheral blood. The receptors come from an elderly man with acute or convalescent COVID-19.

The rearrangement joins TRBV5-6 to TRBJ1-3, with 7 bases matching TRBD1. The CDR3 contains 16 residues. Germline V gene data show CDR1 as SGHDT and CDR2 as YYEEEE. V was pared by 2 bases and J by 4 bases, with 9 bases of the junction left unmatched. The CDR3 reads CASSFRWTGSGNTIYF. The CDR3, as DNA: TGTGCCAGCAGCTTCCGTTGGACAGGCTCGGGAAACACCATATATTTT.

The V call is TRBV2, the J call TRBJ1-6, with D tentatively TRBD1 (5 bases). The V end was cut by 7 bases, the J end by 10 bases, with 17 bases between. The length of the CDR3 is 14 residues. CDR1 is SNHLY, CDR2 FYNNEI, per germline. CDR3 DNA sequence: TGTGCCAGCAACCTTTGGGGGGTTGGATCACCCCTCCACTTT. Protein product: CASNLWGVGSPLHF.

The chain combines TRBV4-2 with TRBJ2-4, with 9 nucleotides matching TRBD2. The V and J ends lost 1 base and 7 bases, in that order; junction bases with no gene match: 5. There are 15 residues in the CDR3. The germline CDR1 and CDR2 sequences are LGHNA and YNFKEQ. This CDR3 is CASSQGGGVRNIQYF. Here the CDR3 DNA reads TGTGCCAGCAGCCAAGGCGGGGGGGTCAGGAACATTCAGTACTTC.

The chain carries TRBV9 and TRBJ2-2; D call uncertain. Germline V gene lookup returns CDR1 SGDLS and CDR2 YYNGEE. This CDR3 region has 13 residues. V lost 0 bases and J 6 bases, leaving 6 bases between the germline ends. The CDR3 region is CASSVVRSGELFF. CDR3 sequence (DNA): TGTGCCAGCAGCGTAGTGAGGTCCGGGGAGCTGTTTTTT.

The chain carries TRBV19 and TRBJ2-1; 8 bases line up with TRBD2. The length of the CDR3 is 15 residues. Germline CDR1 and CDR2: LNHDA and SQIVND (reference sequence). V lost 3 bases to trimming and J lost 6 bases; unmatched junction nucleotides: 7. The CDR3 nucleotides are TGTGCCAGTAGTATGAGCGGGGGCCTCTCCAATGAGCAGTTCTTC. Translation: CASSMSGGLSNEQFF. The full variable domain, its missing parts supplied by reference TRBV19 and TRBJ2-1, is DGGITQSPKYLFRKEGQNVTLSCEQNLNHDAMYWYRQDPGQGLRLIYYSQIVNDFQKGDIAEGYSVSREKKESFPLTVTSAQKNPTAFYLCASSMSGGLSNEQFFGPGTRLTVL.

V and J are TRBV5-1 and TRBJ1-1; D possibly corresponds to TRBD1 (5 bases). Germline V CDR1 and CDR2: SGHRS, YFSETQ. The CDR3 is made up of 12 amino acids. Between the trimmed V and J ends, which lost 5 bases and 6 bases, there was a span of 11 bases. CDR3 protein: CASRGLTAEAFF. CDR3 sequence (DNA): TGCGCCAGCAGGGGGCTAACGGCTGAAGCTTTCTTT.